This T cell receptor beta chain was sequenced for a study of blood T cells in healthy people across ages. Across the whole study: Template switching captured about one barcoded beta molecule per two T cells.

Using a J-beta primer mix together with a sample-barcoded 5' primer, a second PCR was run for about 7 to 12 cycles. Each CDR3 protein gets one entry after TCRdb re-called the 5' RACE reads with MiXCR. The sample gives approximately 680,000 distinct CDR3 sequences, 32% of which show up once; approximately 15% is in the top ten. The CDR3 length is 10 residues. Germline CDR1 reads SQVTM; CDR2 reads ANQGSEA. Comment on this clonotype: Being one base from a much bigger clone, this may be a read error.

This TCR was recovered from a woman older than 75 in good health. The sample comprised blood. The J gene is TRBJ2-2, the V gene TRBV29-1; TRBD2 might be the D (6 bases). CDR3 residues: CSVFTGGLFF. CDR3 nucleotides: TGCAGCGTTTTCACCGGGGGGCTGTTTTTT.